These 4 T cell receptor beta chains share one sample of origin, sequenced in a study of shared clonotypes between healthy human individuals. Libraries were prepared by immunoSEQ multiplex PCR; TCRdb keeps only in-frame clonotypes and omits some of them. The sample yields about 680,000 clones, about 91% seen once. Naivety among CD8 cells was defined by CD45RO negativity and positive CCR7 selection, thereby excluding terminally differentiated effector memory CD45RA+ cells. Sequenced input: naive CD8+ T cells sorted from blood. These receptors originate from a man aged 25-45 years in good health.

CDR3 residues: CASSEGGSAGELFF. CDR3 in DNA: TGTGCCAGCAGTGAAGGGGGGAGTGCCGGGGAGCTGTTTTTT. This chain uses TRBV11-2 with TRBJ2-2; the D gene could be TRBD1 or TRBD2 (6 bases each). Germline assignment: CDR1 SGHAT and CDR2 FQNNGV. The V end lost 6 bases, the J end lost 6 bases, and 14 bases lay between the germline ends. The length of the CDR3 is 14 residues.

This rearrangement joins TRBV18 to TRBJ1-1, with D hard to call. V lost 3 bases to trimming and J lost 4 bases, with 12 bases between them. The CDR3 is 14 residues long. The germline CDR1 and CDR2 sequences are KGHSH and LQKENI. CDR3 protein: CASSPPGWSTEAFF. The CDR3 region has the DNA TGTGCCAGCTCACCCCCAGGATGGAGCACTGAAGCTTTCTTT. Based on the CDR3 plus reference TRBV18 and TRBJ1-1, the full variable domain is NAGVMQNPRHLVRRRGQEARLRCSPMKGHSHVYWYRQLPEEGLKFMVYLQKENIIDESGMPKERFSAEFPKEGPSILRIQQVVRGDSAAYFCASSPPGWSTEAFFGQGTRLTVV.

The chain couples TRBV29-1 to TRBJ2-7; TRBD1 might be the D (6 bases). Trimming stripped 0 bases from V and 0 bases from J, with 12 bases between. Germline V gives CDR1 SQVTM, CDR2 ANQGSEA. The CDR3 is 15 residues long. The CDR3 is CSVEDRGTSSYEQYF. The DNA of the CDR3 is TGCAGCGTTGAAGATAGGGGGACATCCTCCTACGAGCAGTACTTC.

On this clone itself: A read error may account for a junction end that differs from germline. The chain combines TRBV6-1 with TRBJ2-3; D may be TRBD1 (5 bases). From germline, CDR1 is MNHNS and CDR2 SASEGT. The CDR3 sequence is 17 residues long. The CDR3 region is CASSEEDTGTFSDTQYF. DNA for the CDR3: TGTGCCAGCAGCGAAGAGGATACAGGCACCTTCTCCGATACGCAGTATTTT.